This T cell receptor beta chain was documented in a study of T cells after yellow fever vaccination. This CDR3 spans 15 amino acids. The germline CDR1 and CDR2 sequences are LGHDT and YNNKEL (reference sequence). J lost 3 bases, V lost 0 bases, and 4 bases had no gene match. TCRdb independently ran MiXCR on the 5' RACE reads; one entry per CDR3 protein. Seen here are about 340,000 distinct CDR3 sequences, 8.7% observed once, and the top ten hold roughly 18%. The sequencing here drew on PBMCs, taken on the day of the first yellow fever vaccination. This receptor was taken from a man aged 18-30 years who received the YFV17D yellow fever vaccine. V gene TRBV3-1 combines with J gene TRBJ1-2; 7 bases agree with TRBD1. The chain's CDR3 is CASSQEDRRHYGYTF. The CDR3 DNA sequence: TGTGCCAGCAGCCAAGAGGACAGGCGCCACTATGGCTACACCTTC.